The present entry profiles one T cell receptor (beta chain) with its context. Antigen: not known. Unique molecular identifiers were used in preparing the TCRbeta library. TCRdb ran MiXCR on the PCR reads and lists one entry per CDR3 protein. The sample contains 700,000 to 950,000 distinct CDR3 sequences, under 20% of which appear only once. This record comes from a study of T-cell reconstitution after alpha-beta-depleted transplantation in children. Whole-study findings and limits: It was surviving recipient T cells and thymic progenitors that gave some patients high TCRbeta diversity at day 60. Diversity and T-cell counts at one year after transplant derived mostly from new T cells.

V lost 1 base, J lost 3 bases, and 11 bases lay in between. This CDR3 has 14 residues. In germline, CDR1 is SGHRS, CDR2 YFSETQ. The chain recombines TRBV5-1 with TRBJ2-7; the D gene is possibly TRBD1 (5 bases). The receptor comes from a male patient between 5 and 17 years old who had a stem cell transplant for acute lymphoblastic leukemia, so the T cells may come from the graft donor. Source: PBMCs, mostly from graft donor cells, taken 360 days after TCRalphabeta/CD19-depleted stem cell transplant. CDR3 DNA sequence: TGCGCCAGCAGCTTGCAGGGTAAAAACTACGAGCAGTACTTC. Protein: CASSLQGKNYEQYF.